These T cell receptor beta chains were read from a single sample in a study of metastatic and nonmetastatic thyroid tumors. TCRdb ran MiXCR on the PCR reads. The table records around 59,000 clones, about 16% of them present only once. The sequenced material came from blood. The receptor set was obtained from a male donor with papillary thyroid cancer or a benign thyroid nodule (not recorded which). Some clones in this sample may be carry-over from other donors' samples. CDR3s include the opening cysteine and the closing phenylalanine or tryptophan. A D gene is named only where the DNA matches it firmly. The size entry is marked missing in some rows and otherwise reads once, few, many or a size class.

V	J	D	size	CDR3	DNA
TRBV4-2	TRBJ2-1	NA	many	CASSQILGVWSSYNEQFF	TGTGCCAGCAGCCAGATCCTCGGCGTCTGGAGCTCCTACAATGAGCAGTTCTTC
TRBV30	TRBJ2-1	TRBD2	many	CAWNPGGSNEQFF	TGTGCCTGGAACCCGGGAGGGAGCAATGAGCAGTTCTTC
TRBV4-1	TRBJ2-5	NA	NA	CSSSQDWREVETQYF	TGCTCCAGCAGCCAAGATTGGCGGGAAGTCGAGACCCAGTACTTC
TRBV20-1	TRBJ2-2	TRBD2	NA	CSSVAGGRTGELFF	TGCAGTTCCGTAGCGGGGGGTCGCACCGGGGAGCTGTTTTTT
TRBV12-3/TRBV12-4	TRBJ2-1	TRBD2	many	CASSQTSGRAYEQFF	TGTGCCAGCAGTCAGACTAGCGGGAGGGCCTATGAGCAGTTCTTC
TRBV24-1	TRBJ2-3	NA	many	CATSEPDRTSTDTQYF	TGTGCCACCAGTGAGCCCGACAGAACCAGCACAGATACGCAGTATTTT
TRBV15	TRBJ2-1	TRBD2	few	CATIRGGSGSSYNDQFF	TGTGCCACCATCAGAGGAGGAAGCGGGAGCTCCTACAATGATCAGTTCTTC
TRBV5-6	TRBJ2-3	NA	many	CASSLASTDTQYF	TGTGCCAGCAGCTTGGCGAGCACAGATACGCAGTATTTT
TRBV27	TRBJ2-6	NA	few	CASSPRDLLSGANVLTF	TGTGCCAGCAGTCCCCGGGACTTACTCTCTGGGGCCAACGTCCTGACTTTC
TRBV10-3	TRBJ2-5	NA	many	CAAGQETQYF	TGTGCCGCGGGACAGGAGACCCAGTACTTC
TRBV4-2	TRBJ2-1	TRBD2	many	CASSQATSGYNEQFF	TGTGCCAGCAGCCAAGCAACTAGCGGATACAATGAGCAGTTCTTC
TRBV6-1	TRBJ1-5	NA	many	CASSHPPRISSQPQHF	TGTGCCAGCAGTCACCCCCCCCGGATTTCGTCCCAGCCCCAGCATTTT
TRBV4-1	TRBJ2-1	NA	many	CASSQVLRTQPYNEQFF	TGCGCCAGCAGCCAGGTTCTACGGACTCAACCATACAATGAGCAGTTCTTC
TRBV5-1	TRBJ1-1	NA	many	CASSLSGHQAFF	TGCGCCAGCAGCTTGTCGGGACACCAAGCTTTCTTT
TRBV13	TRBJ2-1	NA	NA	CASTDSGSYNEQFF	TGTGCCAGCACGGACTCTGGGTCCTACAATGAGCAGTTCTTC
TRBV28	TRBJ1-1	TRBD1	many	CASSRQGAATEAFF	TGTGCCAGCAGCAGACAGGGGGCAGCCACTGAAGCTTTCTTT
TRBV5-1	TRBJ2-7	NA	few	CASSLVPSGTVQEQYF	TGCGCCAGCAGCTTGGTCCCTTCTGGGACGGTGCAAGAGCAGTACTTC
TRBV20-1	TRBJ2-7	TRBD1	many	CSANRDRAYEQYF	TGCAGTGCAAACCGGGACAGGGCCTACGAGCAGTACTTC
TRBV6-1	TRBJ1-4	NA	many	CASSYEGEKLFF	TGTGCCAGCAGTTATGAAGGAGAAAAACTGTTTTTT
TRBV10-1	TRBJ2-5	NA	many	CASSVGPEETQYF	TGCGCCAGCAGTGTCGGCCCGGAGGAGACCCAGTACTTC
TRBV5-1	TRBJ2-2	TRBD2	few	CASTSGGTGDPFF	TGCGCCAGCACGTCGGGAGGGACCGGGGATCCGTTTTTT
TRBV6-2/TRBV6-3	TRBJ1-1	NA	NA	CASSYSDRLAEAFF	TGTGCCAGCAGTTACTCGGATAGACTGGCTGAAGCTTTCTTT
TRBV6-2/TRBV6-3	TRBJ2-1	NA	many	CASSPHLASSYNEQFF	TGTGCCAGCAGCCCCCATTTAGCTAGCTCCTACAATGAGCAGTTCTTC
TRBV3-1	TRBJ2-3	TRBD2	many	CASSQDTRLAGGGDTQYF	TGTGCCAGCAGCCAAGATACCCGACTAGCGGGGGGCGGAGATACGCAGTATTTT
TRBV19	TRBJ2-2	NA	many	CASSIVSGGVGLFF	TGTGCCAGTAGTATTGTTTCGGGTGGTGTTGGGCTGTTTTTT
TRBV27	TRBJ2-5	NA	few	CASSFRGRMETKYF	TGTGCCAGCAGTTTCCGGGGACGGATGGAGACCAAGTACTTC
TRBV5-1	TRBJ2-5	NA	many	CASSLARGMDQYF	TGCGCCAGCAGCTTGGCCAGGGGTATGGACCAGTACTTC
TRBV20-1	TRBJ2-2	NA	many	CSAAARDVGGRWYTGELFF	TGCAGTGCAGCTGCCCGGGATGTGGGGGGCCGGTGGTACACCGGGGAGCTGTTTTTT
TRBV4-2	TRBJ2-1	NA	many	CASSQVSTFSYNEQFF	TGTGCCAGCAGCCAAGTTTCTACCTTCTCCTACAATGAGCAGTTCTTC
TRBV19	TRBJ1-2	NA	many	CASSIPGGVGYTF	TGTGCCAGTAGTATTCCTGGGGGTGTGGGCTACACCTTC
TRBV27	TRBJ1-2	NA	many	CASSLRGVYGYTF	TGTGCCAGCAGTTTGAGGGGGGTCTATGGCTACACCTTC
TRBV5-1	TRBJ1-2	NA	many	CASSGGGGSGYTF	TGCGCCAGCAGCGGCGGTGGCGGGTCTGGCTACACCTTC
TRBV12-3/TRBV12-4	TRBJ1-6	TRBD1	many	CASSFRQGGDSPLHF	TGTGCCAGCAGTTTCAGACAGGGAGGGGATTCACCCCTCCACTTT
TRBV5-6	TRBJ2-1	NA	many	CASSFTANEQFF	TGTGCCAGCAGCTTTACAGCAAATGAGCAGTTCTTC
TRBV7-9	TRBJ1-3	NA	few	CASSLSENTIYF	TGTGCCAGCAGCTTATCGGAGAACACCATATATTTT
TRBV9	TRBJ2-3	NA	many	CASSSHQGDTQYF	TGTGCCAGCAGCTCTCATCAGGGAGATACGCAGTATTTT
TRBV7-9	TRBJ1-1	NA	many	CASSLGVREAFF	TGTGCCAGCAGCTTAGGGGTGAGGGAAGCTTTCTTT
TRBV24-1	TRBJ2-7	TRBD1	many	CATSDWTGDSYEQYF	TGTGCCACCAGTGATTGGACAGGAGATTCCTACGAGCAGTACTTC
TRBV20-1	TRBJ1-1	TRBD1	many	CSAPQWGRGAFF	TGCAGTGCTCCGCAGTGGGGCAGGGGGGCTTTCTTT
TRBV30	TRBJ1-2	NA	NA	CAWSDTGRGYTF	TGTGCCTGGAGTGACACAGGGAGAGGCTACACCTTC
TRBV5-6	TRBJ2-7	NA	few	CASSFFSPYEQYF	TGTGCCAGCAGCTTTTTTAGCCCCTACGAGCAGTACTTC
TRBV11-1	TRBJ1-6	NA	NA	CASSPTAYNSPLHF	TGTGCCAGCAGCCCGACAGCTTATAATTCACCCCTCCACTTT
TRBV20-1	TRBJ2-1	TRBD2	many	CSARDEGSSGSFNEQFF	TGCAGTGCTAGAGATGAGGGGTCTAGCGGCAGCTTTAATGAGCAGTTCTTC
TRBV14	TRBJ1-6	NA	many	CASSQARTPGSPLHF	TGTGCCAGCAGCCAAGCTAGGACCCCGGGGTCACCCCTCCACTTT